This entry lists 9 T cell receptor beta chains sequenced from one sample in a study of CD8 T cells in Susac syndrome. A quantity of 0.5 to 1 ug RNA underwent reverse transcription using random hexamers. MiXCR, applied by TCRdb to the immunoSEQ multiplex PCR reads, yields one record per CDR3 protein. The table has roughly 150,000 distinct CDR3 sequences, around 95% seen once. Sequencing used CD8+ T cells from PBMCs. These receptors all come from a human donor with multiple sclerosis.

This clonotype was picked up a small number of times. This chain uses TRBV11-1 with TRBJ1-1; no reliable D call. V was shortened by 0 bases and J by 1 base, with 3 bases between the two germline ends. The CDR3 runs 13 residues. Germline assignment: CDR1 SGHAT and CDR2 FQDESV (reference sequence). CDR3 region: CASSLAWNTEAFF. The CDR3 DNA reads TGTGCCAGCAGCTTAGCTTGGAACACTGAAGCTTTCTTT.

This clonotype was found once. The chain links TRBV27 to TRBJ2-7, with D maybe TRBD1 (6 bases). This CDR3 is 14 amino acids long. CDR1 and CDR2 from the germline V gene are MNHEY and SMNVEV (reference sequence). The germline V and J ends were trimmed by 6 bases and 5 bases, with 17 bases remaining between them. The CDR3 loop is CASRMRQGFHEQYF. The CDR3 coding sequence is TGTGCCAGCAGGATGAGGCAGGGGTTCCACGAGCAGTACTTC.

As DNA, the CDR3 is TGCAGTGCTAGATCAGGGGGTGATGGCTACACCTTC. It is translated as CSARSGGDGYTF. The rearrangement joins TRBV20-1 to TRBJ1-2; 7 bases align to TRBD1. There are 12 residues in the CDR3. Germline loops: CDR1 DFQATT, CDR2 SNEGSKA (reference sequence). V shed 2 bases and J 6 bases; nucleotides not matched to a gene: 3.

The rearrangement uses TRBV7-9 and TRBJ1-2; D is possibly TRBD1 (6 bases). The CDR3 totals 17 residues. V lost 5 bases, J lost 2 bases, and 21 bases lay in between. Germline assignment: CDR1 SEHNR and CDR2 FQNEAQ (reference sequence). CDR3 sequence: CASSPPAGHNPNYGYTF. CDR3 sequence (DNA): TGTGCCAGCAGCCCCCCCGCGGGACATAACCCAAACTATGGCTACACCTTC.

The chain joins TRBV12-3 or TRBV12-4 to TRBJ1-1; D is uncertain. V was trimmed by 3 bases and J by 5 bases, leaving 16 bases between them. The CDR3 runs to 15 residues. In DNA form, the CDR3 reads TGTGCCAGCAGTTTCTTTAGGACGCCCAGAACTGAAGCTTTCTTT. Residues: CASSFFRTPRTEAFF.

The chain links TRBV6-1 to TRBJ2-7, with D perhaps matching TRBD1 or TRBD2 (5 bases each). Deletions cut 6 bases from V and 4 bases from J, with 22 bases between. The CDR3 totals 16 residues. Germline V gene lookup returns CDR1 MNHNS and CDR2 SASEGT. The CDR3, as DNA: TGTGCCAGCAGGGGACCGGGCCAAAAGGCCCTTTACGAGCAGTACGTC. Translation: CASRGPGQKALYEQYV.

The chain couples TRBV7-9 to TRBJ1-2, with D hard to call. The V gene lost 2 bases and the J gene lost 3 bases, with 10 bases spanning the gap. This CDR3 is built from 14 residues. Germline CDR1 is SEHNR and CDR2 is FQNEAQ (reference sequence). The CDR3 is CASSLSGPDYGYTF. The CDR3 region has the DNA TGTGCCAGCAGCTTAAGCGGGCCTGACTATGGCTACACCTTC.

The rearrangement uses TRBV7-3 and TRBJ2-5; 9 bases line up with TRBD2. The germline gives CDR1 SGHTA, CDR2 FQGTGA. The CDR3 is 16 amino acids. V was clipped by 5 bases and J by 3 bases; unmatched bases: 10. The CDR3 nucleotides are TGTGCCAGCAGCCCGGGCCTAGCGGGGCCCGAAGAGACCCAGTACTTC. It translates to CASSPGLAGPEETQYF.

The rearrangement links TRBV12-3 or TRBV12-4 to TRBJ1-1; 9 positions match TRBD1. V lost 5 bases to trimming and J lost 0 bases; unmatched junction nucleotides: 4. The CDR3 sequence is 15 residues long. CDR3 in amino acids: CASSGQGSMNTEAFF. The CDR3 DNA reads TGTGCCAGCAGTGGACAGGGGTCCATGAACACTGAAGCTTTCTTT.